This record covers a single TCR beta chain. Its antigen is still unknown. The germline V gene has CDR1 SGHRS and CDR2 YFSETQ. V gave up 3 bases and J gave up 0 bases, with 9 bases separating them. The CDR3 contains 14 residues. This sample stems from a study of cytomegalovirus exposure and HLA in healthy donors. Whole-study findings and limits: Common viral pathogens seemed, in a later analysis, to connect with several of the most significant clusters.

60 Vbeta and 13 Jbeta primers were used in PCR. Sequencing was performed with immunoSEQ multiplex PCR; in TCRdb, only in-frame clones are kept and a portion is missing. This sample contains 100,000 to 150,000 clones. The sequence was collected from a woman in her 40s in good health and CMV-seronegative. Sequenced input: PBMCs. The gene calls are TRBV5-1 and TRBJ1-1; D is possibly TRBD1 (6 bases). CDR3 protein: CASSYTGMNTEAFF. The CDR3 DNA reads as TGCGCCAGCAGCTATACAGGGATGAACACTGAAGCTTTCTTT.